This T cell receptor (beta chain) was identified in a study of blood T cell repertoires in COVID-19. Study-level background: Samples taken during acute and convalescent COVID-19 were collected in the United States, Italy and Spain. Nucleic acid was either cDNA or gDNA, and it came from T cells, B-cell-depleted T cells, or PBMCs.

This CDR3 region has 15 residues. Losses at the gene ends were 4 bases for V and 4 bases for J; bases not matched to a gene: 8. Germline V gene data show CDR1 as SGHRS and CDR2 as YFSETQ. As originally analysed: Counts of nucleated cells, estimated from reference gene primer amplification, were obtained. Libraries were prepared by immunoSEQ multiplex PCR; TCRdb keeps only in-frame clonotypes and omits some of them. V and J calls and clone size follow that table, whereas D and trimming were derived from the DNA. Of around 500,000 clones in the sample, roughly 88% were seen once. This TCR was sampled from a human donor in a cohort sampled during active COVID-19. The chain uses TRBV5-1 and TRBJ1-2, with 9 bases that match TRBD1. The sample was peripheral blood. The chain's CDR3 is CASSPRTGEGYGYTF. The DNA of the CDR3 is TGCGCCAGCAGCCCAAGGACAGGGGAGGGCTATGGCTACACCTTC.